The 11 T cell receptor beta chains below come from one sample, sequenced in a study of a mutant IDH1 vaccine in newly diagnosed glioma (dated by TCRdb to the early 2020s). Their recognized antigens are unknown. Receptors were amplified or captured by the immunoSEQ multiplex PCR assay. The clones in this table, taken by TCRdb from immuneACCESS, are in-frame only. Not every clone is retained; where verified, under half of the shortfall comes from an unresolved V gene, and the cause of the rest is unknown. The sample table records 25,000 to 40,000 clones; roughly three quarters of these occur just once. The ten largest clones take up roughly 12% of the sample. Reading the label with the study, this specimen's time point is: week 35, safety follow-up. Each vaccine dose, consisting of 300 ug of a 20-mer mutant IDH1 peptide in Montanide, was administered subcutaneously with topical imiquimod. This material consisted of PBMCs, taken from a glioma patient whose treatment included an IDH1 peptide vaccine. The receptors shown here come from a woman aged 40 to 50 with glioma.

The CDR3 DNA reads TGTGCTAGTGGTTTGCTGGGTACAGATACGCAGTATTTT. It codes for CASGLLGTDTQYF. The gene calls are TRBV12-5 and TRBJ2-3; no clear D gene. V lost 2 bases, J lost 3 bases, and 6 bases lay in between. This CDR3 region has 13 residues. CDR1 and CDR2 from the germline V gene are LGHNT and FRNRAP. Using reference TRBV12-5 and TRBJ2-3 for the parts outside the CDR3, the full variable domain is DARVTQTPRHKVTEMGQEVTMRCQPILGHNTVFWYRQTMMQGLELLAYFRNRAPLDDSGMPKDRFSAEMPDATLATLKIQPSEPRDSAVYFCASGLLGTDTQYFGPGTRLTVL.

This clone was recorded only once. J is TRBJ1-1 and V is TRBV30; unclear D gene. The CDR3 spans 13 residues. Trimming took off 3 bases at V and 5 bases at J, with 13 bases between the two ends. Germline CDR1 is GTSNPN and CDR2 is SVGIG (reference sequence). The CDR3 DNA sequence: TGTGCCTGGAGGTCCCCCAGGCCGACTGAAGCTTTCTTT. The encoded protein is CAWRSPRPTEAFF.

In its sample, this clone was seen once. The chain joins TRBV7-2 to TRBJ2-3; TRBD2 agrees at 8 bases. The ends lost 1 base at V and 5 bases at J; junction bases unmatched: 8. Germline lookup yields CDR1 SGHTA and CDR2 FQGNSA. This CDR3 is 16 amino acids long. Here the CDR3 reads CASSLEWRGARDTQYF. DNA for the CDR3: TGTGCCAGCAGCTTAGAATGGCGGGGGGCTAGAGATACGCAGTATTTT.

V and J are TRBV5-1 and TRBJ2-3; 8 bases match TRBD2. The CDR3 is made up of 15 amino acids. Trimming at V came to 0 bases and at J to 2 bases, leaving 2 bases not matched to a gene. Per the germline V gene, CDR1 is SGHRS and CDR2 is YFSETQ. CDR3 amino acids: CASSLEGLDTDTQYF. CDR3 bases: TGCGCCAGCAGCTTGGAGGGACTAGACACAGATACGCAGTATTTT.

The rearrangement uses TRBV5-4 and TRBJ1-4; TRBD1 matches 9 bases. The CDR3 is 13 amino acids. Trimming cost V 4 bases and J 7 bases; bases outside gene matches: 2. CDR1 is SGHNT, CDR2 YYREEE, per germline (reference sequence). The CDR3 bases are TGTGCCAGCAGCGGGACAGGGAGTGAAAAACTGTTTTTT. Protein product: CASSGTGSEKLFF.

The chain employs TRBV2 and TRBJ1-5; D remains unclear. Trimming shortened V by 6 bases and J by 8 bases, and 14 bases separated the two germline ends. The CDR3 has 13 amino acids. Germline values: CDR1 SNHLY, CDR2 FYNNEI. The CDR3 region has the DNA TGTGCCAGCAGCCCCGTCCCCCGAGAGCCCCAGCATTTT. Protein: CASSPVPREPQHF.

V usage is TRBV2 and J usage is TRBJ2-5, with unresolved D. Trimming shortened V by 4 bases and J by 0 bases, and 15 bases separated the two germline ends. Germline V gives CDR1 SNHLY, CDR2 FYNNEI. This CDR3 comprises 16 residues. CDR3 in DNA: TGTGCCAGCAGTGGGCGTGACCACTTGTACCAAGAGACCCAGTACTTC. Amino acid sequence: CASSGRDHLYQETQYF.

The genes are TRBV13 and TRBJ1-4; D uncertain. This CDR3 has 11 residues. Trimming removed 2 bases at V and 8 bases at J, with 3 bases between. Per the germline V gene, CDR1 is PRHDT and CDR2 is FYEKMQ (reference sequence). The CDR3 spells CASSLSEKLFF. The DNA of the CDR3 is TGTGCCAGCAGCTTAAGCGAAAAACTGTTTTTT.

The chain links TRBV15 to TRBJ1-1; 7 nucleotides align to TRBD1. Trimming removed 7 bases from V and 5 bases from J; junction bases left unmatched: 16. The germline CDR1 and CDR2 sequences are LNHNV and YYDKDF (reference sequence). The CDR3 is made up of 16 amino acids. CDR3 protein: CATTEFGAGGKTEAFF. CDR3 bases: TGTGCCACCACCGAATTTGGGGCAGGGGGGAAGACTGAAGCTTTCTTT.

This clone was observed a single time. V is TRBV10-3 and J is TRBJ1-2; D is unresolved. Germline CDR1 is ENHRY and CDR2 is SYGVKD. Trimming stripped 2 bases from V and 2 bases from J, with 9 bases between. CDR3 length: 14 amino acids. Here the CDR3 DNA reads TGTGCCATCAGTGAGCCTGGGCGGAACTATGGCTACACCTTC. The encoded protein is CAISEPGRNYGYTF.

This chain connects TRBV30 to TRBJ1-4; D not resolved. Germline V gene data show CDR1 as GTSNPN and CDR2 as SVGIG (reference sequence). V was clipped by 0 bases and J by 1 base, with 0 bases between them. The length of the CDR3 is 12 residues. The CDR3 sequence is CAWSVTNEKLFF. DNA for the CDR3: TGTGCCTGGAGTGTAACTAATGAAAAACTGTTTTTT.